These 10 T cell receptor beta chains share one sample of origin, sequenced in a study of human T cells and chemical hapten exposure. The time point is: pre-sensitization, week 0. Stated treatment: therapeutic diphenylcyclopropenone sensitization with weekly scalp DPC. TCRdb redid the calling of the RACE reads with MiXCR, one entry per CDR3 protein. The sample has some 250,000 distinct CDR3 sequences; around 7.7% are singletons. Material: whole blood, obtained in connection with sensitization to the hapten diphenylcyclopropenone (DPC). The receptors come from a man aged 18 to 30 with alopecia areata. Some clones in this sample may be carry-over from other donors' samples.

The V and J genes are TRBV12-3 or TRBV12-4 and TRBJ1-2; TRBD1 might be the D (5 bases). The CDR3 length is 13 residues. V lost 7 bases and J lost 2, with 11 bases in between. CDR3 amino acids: CASNLDRNYGYTF. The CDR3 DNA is TGTGCCAGCAACCTAGACAGAAACTATGGCTACACCTTC.

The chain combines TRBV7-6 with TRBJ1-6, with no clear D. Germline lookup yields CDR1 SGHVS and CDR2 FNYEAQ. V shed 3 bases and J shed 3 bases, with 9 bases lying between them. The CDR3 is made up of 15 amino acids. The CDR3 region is CASSLSVDYNSPLHF. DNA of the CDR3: TGTGCCAGCAGCTTGTCTGTTGACTATAATTCACCCCTCCACTTT.

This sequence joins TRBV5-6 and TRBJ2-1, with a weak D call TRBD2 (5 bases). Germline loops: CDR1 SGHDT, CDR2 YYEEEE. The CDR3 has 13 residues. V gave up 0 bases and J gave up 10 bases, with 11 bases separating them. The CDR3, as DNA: TGTGCCAGCAGCTTGGGACGGGGAGAGGAGCAGTTCTTC. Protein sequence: CASSLGRGEEQFF.

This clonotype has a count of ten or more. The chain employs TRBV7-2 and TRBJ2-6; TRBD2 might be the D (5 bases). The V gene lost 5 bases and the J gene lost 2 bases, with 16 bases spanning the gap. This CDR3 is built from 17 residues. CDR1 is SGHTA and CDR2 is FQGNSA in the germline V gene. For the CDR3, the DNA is TGTGCCAGCAGCCCCGGACTGGGAAGCACTGGGGCCAACGTCCTGACTTTC. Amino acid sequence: CASSPGLGSTGANVLTF.

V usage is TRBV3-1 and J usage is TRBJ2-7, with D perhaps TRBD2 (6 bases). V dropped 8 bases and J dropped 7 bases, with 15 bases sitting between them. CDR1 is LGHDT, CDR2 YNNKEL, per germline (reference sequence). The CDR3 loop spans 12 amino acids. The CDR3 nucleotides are TGTGCCAGCGGGGGGACCACCTGGGAGCAGTACTTC. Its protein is CASGGTTWEQYF.

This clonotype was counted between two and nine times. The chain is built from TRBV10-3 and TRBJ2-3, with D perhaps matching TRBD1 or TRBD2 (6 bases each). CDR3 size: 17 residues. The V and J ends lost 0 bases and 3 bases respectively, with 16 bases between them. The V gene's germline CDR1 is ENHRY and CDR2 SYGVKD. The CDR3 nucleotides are TGTGCCATCAGTGAGTCGATTTTACGGGGGCGGACAGATACGCAGTATTTT. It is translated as CAISESILRGRTDTQYF.

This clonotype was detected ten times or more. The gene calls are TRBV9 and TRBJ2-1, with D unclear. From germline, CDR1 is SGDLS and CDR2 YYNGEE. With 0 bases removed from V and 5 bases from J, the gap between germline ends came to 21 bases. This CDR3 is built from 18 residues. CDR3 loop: CASSVDPTVDGKDNEQFF. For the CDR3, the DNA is TGTGCCAGCAGCGTAGACCCTACAGTGGACGGTAAGGACAATGAGCAGTTCTTC.

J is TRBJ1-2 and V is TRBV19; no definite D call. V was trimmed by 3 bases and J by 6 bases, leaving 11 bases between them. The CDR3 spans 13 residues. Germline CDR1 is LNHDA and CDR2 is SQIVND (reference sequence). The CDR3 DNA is TGTGCCAGTAGTATCAAGGGATCAGATGGCTACACCTTC. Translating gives CASSIKGSDGYTF. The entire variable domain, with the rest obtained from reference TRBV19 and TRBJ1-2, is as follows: DGGITQSPKYLFRKEGQNVTLSCEQNLNHDAMYWYRQDPGQGLRLIYYSQIVNDFQKGDIAEGYSVSREKKESFPLTVTSAQKNPTAFYLCASSIKGSDGYTFGSGTRLTVV.

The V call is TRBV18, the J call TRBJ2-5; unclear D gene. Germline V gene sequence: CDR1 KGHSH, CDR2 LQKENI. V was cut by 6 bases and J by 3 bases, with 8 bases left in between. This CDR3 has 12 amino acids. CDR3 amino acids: CASSPGEETQYF. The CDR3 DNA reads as TGTGCCAGCTCGCCAGGTGAAGAGACCCAGTACTTC.

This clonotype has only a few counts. CDR3 region: CASTTGLAGRQYF. The CDR3 bases are TGTGCCAGCACCACCGGACTAGCGGGCCGGCAGTACTTC. The chain recombines TRBV6-2 or TRBV6-3 with TRBJ2-7, with 11 bases that match TRBD2. Per germline, CDR1 MNHEY and CDR2 SVGEGT. The CDR3 loop spans 13 amino acids. J gave up 9 bases and V 7 bases, and 8 bases lay outside the gene matches.